This T cell receptor (beta chain) is drawn from a study of blood T cell repertoires in COVID-19. Measured with immunoSEQ multiplex PCR; TCRdb has only the in-frame clones, and not every one. The sample shows about 110,000 clones, around 81% of them seen only once. V shed 4 bases, J shed 4 bases, and the junction held 8 bases outside the gene matches. Germline V lookup: CDR1 SGDLS, CDR2 YYNGEE. The CDR3 covers 16 residues. The source of this sequence is a human donor in a cohort sampled during active or convalescent COVID-19. Source material: peripheral blood. The V gene is TRBV9, the J gene TRBJ2-2; 9 nucleotides agree with TRBD1. CDR3 nucleotide sequence: TGTGCCAGCAGCTACCGGACAGGGGCGGGCACCGGGGAGCTGTTTTTT. Its protein is CASSYRTGAGTGELFF.